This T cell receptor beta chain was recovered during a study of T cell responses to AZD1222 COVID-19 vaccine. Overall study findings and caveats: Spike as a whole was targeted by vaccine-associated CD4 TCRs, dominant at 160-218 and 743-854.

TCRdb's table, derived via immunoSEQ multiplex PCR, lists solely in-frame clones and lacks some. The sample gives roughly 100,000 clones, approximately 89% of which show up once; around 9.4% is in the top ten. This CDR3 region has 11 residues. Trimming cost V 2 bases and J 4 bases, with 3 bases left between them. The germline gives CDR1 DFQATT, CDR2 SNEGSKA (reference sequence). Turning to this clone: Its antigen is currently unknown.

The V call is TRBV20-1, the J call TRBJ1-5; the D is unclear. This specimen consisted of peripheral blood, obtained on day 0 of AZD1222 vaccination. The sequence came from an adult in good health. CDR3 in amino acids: CSARRNQPQHF. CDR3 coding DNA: TGCAGTGCTAGAAGGAATCAGCCCCAGCATTTT.